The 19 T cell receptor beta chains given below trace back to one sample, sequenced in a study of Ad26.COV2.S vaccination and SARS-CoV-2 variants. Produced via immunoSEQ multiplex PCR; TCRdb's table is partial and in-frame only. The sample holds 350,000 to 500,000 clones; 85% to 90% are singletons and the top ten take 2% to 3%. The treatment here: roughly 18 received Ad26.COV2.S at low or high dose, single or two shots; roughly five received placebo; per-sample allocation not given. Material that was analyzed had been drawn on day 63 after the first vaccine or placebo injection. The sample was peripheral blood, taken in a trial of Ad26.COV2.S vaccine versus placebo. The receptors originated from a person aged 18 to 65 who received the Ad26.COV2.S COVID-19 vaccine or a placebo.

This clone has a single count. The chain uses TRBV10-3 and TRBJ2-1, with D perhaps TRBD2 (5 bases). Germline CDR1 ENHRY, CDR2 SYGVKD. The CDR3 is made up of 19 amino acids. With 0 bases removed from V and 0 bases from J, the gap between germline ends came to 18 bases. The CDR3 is CAISESMGKRLSSYNEQFF. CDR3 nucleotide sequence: TGTGCCATCAGTGAGTCGATGGGGAAGCGGTTAAGCTCCTACAATGAGCAGTTCTTC.

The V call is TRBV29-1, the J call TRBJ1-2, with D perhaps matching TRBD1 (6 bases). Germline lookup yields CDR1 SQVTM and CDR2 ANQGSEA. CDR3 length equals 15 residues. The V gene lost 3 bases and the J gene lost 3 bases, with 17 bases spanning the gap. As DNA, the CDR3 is TGCAGCGTTGACGGAGAACCAGGGGCGGACTATGGCTACACCTTC. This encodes CSVDGEPGADYGYTF.

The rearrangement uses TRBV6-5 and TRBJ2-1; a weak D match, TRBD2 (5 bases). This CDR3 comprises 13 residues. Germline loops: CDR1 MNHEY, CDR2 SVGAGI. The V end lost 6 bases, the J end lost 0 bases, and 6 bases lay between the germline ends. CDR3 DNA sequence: TGTGCCAGCAGGGAGGACTCCTACAATGAGCAGTTCTTC. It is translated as CASREDSYNEQFF.

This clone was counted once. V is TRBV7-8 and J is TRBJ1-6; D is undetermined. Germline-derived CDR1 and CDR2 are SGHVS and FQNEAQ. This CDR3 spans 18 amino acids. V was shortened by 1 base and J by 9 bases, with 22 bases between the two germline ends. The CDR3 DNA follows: TGTGCCAGCAGCTTAGTCACCAGAGGACGGCGGCCCGCTTCACCCCTCCACTTT. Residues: CASSLVTRGRRPASPLHF.

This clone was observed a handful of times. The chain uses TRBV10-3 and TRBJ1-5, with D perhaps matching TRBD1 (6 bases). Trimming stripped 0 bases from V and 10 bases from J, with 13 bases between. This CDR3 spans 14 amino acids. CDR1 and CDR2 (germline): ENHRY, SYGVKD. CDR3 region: CAISESGAGEPQHF. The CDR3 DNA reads TGTGCCATCAGTGAGTCGGGGGCGGGGGAACCCCAGCATTTT.

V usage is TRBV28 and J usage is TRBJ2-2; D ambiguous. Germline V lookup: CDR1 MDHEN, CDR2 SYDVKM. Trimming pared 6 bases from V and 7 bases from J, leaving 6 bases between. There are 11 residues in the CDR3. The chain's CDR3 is CASRVIGELFF. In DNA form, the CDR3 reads TGTGCCAGCAGGGTTATCGGGGAGCTGTTTTTT.

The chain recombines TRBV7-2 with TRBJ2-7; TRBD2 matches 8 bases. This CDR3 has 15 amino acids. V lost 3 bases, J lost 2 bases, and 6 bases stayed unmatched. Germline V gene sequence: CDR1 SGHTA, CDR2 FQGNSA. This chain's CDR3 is CASSFSSGFPYEQYF. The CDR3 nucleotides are TGTGCCAGCAGCTTTTCTAGCGGGTTTCCCTACGAGCAGTACTTC. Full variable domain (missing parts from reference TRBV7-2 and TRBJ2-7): GAGVSQSPSNKVTEKGKDVELRCDPISGHTALYWYRQSLGQGLEFLIYFQGNSAPDKSGLPSDRFSAERTGGSVSTLTIQRTQQEDSAVYLCASSFSSGFPYEQYFGPGTRLTVT.

The CDR3 DNA follows: TGTGCCAGCAGCACCAACTACAGGTTCACTGAAGCTTTCTTT. Encoded protein: CASSTNYRFTEAFF. The rearrangement joins TRBV9 to TRBJ1-1, with D possibly matching TRBD1 (5 bases). Germline CDR1 is SGDLS and CDR2 is YYNGEE. The CDR3 is 14 residues long. V lost 4 bases, J lost 4 bases, and 14 bases lay in between.

The CDR3 DNA reads as TGCGCCAGCAGCCAATCTACTAGGATTCATGAGCAGTTCTTC. Its translation: CASSQSTRIHEQFF. This chain links TRBV4-3 with TRBJ2-1, with D perhaps TRBD2 (5 bases). This CDR3 spans 14 amino acids. V lost 2 bases and J 8 bases, leaving 13 bases between the germline ends. Germline values: CDR1 LGHNA, CDR2 YSLEER.

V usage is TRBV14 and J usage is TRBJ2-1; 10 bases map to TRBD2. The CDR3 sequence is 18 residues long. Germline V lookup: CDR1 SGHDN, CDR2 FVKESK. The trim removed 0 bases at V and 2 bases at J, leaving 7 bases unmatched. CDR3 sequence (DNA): TGTGCCAGCAGCCAAGATAATTATCTAGCGGGAGCCTACAATGAGCAGTTCTTC. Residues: CASSQDNYLAGAYNEQFF.

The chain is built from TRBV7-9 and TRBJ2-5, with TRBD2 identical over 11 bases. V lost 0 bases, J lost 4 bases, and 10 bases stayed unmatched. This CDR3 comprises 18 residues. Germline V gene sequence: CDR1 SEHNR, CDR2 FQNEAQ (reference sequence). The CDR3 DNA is TGTGCCAGCAGCTTAGCCTCGGGGCGGCTAGCGGGGGGAGAGACCCAGTACTTC. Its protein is CASSLASGRLAGGETQYF.

This CDR3 reads CASRGLVVSEQYF. Here the CDR3 DNA reads TGTGCCTCTCGGGGACTAGTAGTATCCGAGCAGTACTTC. The chain combines TRBV2 with TRBJ2-7; 8 bases fit TRBD2. The germline V gene encodes CDR1 SNHLY and CDR2 FYNNEI. J gave up 6 bases and V 11 bases, and 12 bases lay outside the gene matches. The CDR3 runs 13 residues.

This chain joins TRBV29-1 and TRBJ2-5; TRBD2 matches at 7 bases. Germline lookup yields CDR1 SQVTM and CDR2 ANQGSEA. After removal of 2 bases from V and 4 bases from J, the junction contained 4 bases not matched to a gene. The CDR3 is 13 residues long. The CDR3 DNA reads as TGCAGCGTTGAACAAAGCGGGGTAGAGACCCAGTACTTC. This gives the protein CSVEQSGVETQYF.

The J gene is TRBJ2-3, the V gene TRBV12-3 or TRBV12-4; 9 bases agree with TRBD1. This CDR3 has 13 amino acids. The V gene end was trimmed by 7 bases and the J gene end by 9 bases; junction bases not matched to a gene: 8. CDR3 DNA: TGTGCCAGCACTCAGGGACAGGGAGGGACGCAGTATTTT. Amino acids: CASTQGQGGTQYF.

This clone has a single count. The DNA for the CDR3 is TGTGCCAGCTCACCCAACAGGGGTCCCCCAGGGGAGCAGTTCTTC. It translates to CASSPNRGPPGEQFF. The V call is TRBV18, the J call TRBJ2-1; 7 nucleotides match TRBD1. The CDR3 length is 15 residues. The trim removed 3 bases at V and 10 bases at J, leaving 12 bases unmatched. Germline V gene data show CDR1 as KGHSH and CDR2 as LQKENI.

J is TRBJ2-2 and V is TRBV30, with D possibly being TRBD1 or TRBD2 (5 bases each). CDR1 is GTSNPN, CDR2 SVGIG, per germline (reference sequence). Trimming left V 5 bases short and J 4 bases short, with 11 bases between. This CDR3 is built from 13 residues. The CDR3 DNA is TGTGCCTGGGGGGCTAGCTTCACCGGGGAGCTGTTTTTT. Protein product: CAWGASFTGELFF.

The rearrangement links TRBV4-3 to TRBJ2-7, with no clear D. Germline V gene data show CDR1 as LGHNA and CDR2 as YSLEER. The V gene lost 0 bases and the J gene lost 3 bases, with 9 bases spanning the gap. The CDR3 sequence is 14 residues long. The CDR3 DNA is TGCGCCAGCAGCCAAGATCTCGGAAGCTACGAGCAGTACTTC. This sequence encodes CASSQDLGSYEQYF.

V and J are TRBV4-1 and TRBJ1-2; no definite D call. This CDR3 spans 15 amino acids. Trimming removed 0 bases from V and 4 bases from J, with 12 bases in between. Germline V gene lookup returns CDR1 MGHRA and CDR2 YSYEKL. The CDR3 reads CASSQERVGLYGYTF. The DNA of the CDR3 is TGCGCCAGCAGCCAAGAAAGAGTGGGCCTCTATGGCTACACCTTC.

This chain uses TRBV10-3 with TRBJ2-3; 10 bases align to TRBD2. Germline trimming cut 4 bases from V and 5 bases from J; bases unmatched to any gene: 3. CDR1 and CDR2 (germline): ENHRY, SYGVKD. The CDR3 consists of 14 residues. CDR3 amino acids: CAISGRLAGDTQYF. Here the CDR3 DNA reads TGTGCCATCAGTGGGAGACTAGCGGGAGATACGCAGTATTTT.